This T cell receptor (beta chain) comes out of a study of identical twins. General study findings and limits: While abundant cord blood beta clonotypes carried fewer insertions, memory repertoires showed no such pattern.

Trimming at V came to 3 bases and at J to 0 bases, leaving 7 bases not matched to a gene. Germline V gene sequence: CDR1 SGDLS, CDR2 YYNGEE. The CDR3 is 17 residues long. TCRdb fed the 5' RACE reads into MiXCR, producing one record per CDR3 protein. The top ten clones hold more than 5% of a sample with approximately 220,000 distinct CDR3 sequences, about 7.5% of them seen once. About this clonotype: Its antigen is undetermined.

The same data also went into a second study, on yellow fever vaccine responses in identical twins.

The source material was CD8+ T cells sorted from blood. V usage is TRBV9 and J usage is TRBJ1-1; 11 bases are shared with TRBD1. This clonotype originated in a woman younger than 35 in good health. The CDR3 is CASSGGTGGMMNTEAFF. The CDR3 DNA sequence: TGTGCCAGCAGCGGAGGGACAGGGGGGATGATGAACACTGAAGCTTTCTTT. Full variable domain (missing parts from reference TRBV9 and TRBJ1-1): DSGVTQTPKHLITATGQRVTLRCSPRSGDLSVYWYQQSLDQGLQFLIQYYNGEERAKGNILERFSAQQFPDLHSELNLSSLELGDSALYFCASSGGTGGMMNTEAFFGQGTRLTVV.